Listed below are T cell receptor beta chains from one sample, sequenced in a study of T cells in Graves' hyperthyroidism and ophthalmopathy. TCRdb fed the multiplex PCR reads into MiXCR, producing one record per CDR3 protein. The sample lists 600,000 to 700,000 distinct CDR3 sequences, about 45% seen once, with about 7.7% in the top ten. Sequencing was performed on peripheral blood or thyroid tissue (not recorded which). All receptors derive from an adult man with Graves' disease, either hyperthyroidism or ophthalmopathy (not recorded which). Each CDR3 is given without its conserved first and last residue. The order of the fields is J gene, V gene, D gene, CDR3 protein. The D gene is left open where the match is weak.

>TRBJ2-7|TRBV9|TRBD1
ASSPGADRGAYEQY
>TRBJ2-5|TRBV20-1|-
SAINREGTQY
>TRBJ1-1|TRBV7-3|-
ASSSSNRDEAF
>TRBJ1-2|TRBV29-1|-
SVAVGGGYT
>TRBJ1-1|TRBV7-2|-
ASSRIPTEAF
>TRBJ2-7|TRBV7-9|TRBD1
ASSFRDRGKDEQY
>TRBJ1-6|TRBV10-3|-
AISDEGVGDTPLH
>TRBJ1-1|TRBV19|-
ASSMWQGETEAF
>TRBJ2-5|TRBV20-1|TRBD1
SAWNRGRRETQY
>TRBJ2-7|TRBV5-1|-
ASSLVRVSSHEQY
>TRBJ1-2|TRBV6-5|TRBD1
ASSFTGGGNGYT
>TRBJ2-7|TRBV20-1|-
SASLTESEQY
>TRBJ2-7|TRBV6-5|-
ASSYSRYYEQY
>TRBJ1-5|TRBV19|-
ASSTTYRSNQPQH
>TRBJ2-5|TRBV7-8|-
ASSIRVQETQY
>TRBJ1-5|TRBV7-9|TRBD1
ASSFTGTGEQPQH
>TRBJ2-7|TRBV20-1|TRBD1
SARIGTGGYGEQY
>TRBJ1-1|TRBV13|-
ASSLTRGGEAF
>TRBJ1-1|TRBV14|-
ALGSGMNTEAF
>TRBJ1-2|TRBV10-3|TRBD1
ASSYSMIGGGGYT
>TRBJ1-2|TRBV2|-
ASRATFLGGYT
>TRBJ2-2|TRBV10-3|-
ASSWGGVNTGELF
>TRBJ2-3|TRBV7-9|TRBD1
ASSLVQGEGTDTQY
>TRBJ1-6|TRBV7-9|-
ASSLTTVDSPLH
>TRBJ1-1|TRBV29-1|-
SSLWGEAAF
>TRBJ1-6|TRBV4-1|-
ASSQDRSDFSPLH
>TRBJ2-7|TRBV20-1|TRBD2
SATGTRAEQY
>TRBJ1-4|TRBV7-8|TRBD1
ASSLGPGQANEKLF
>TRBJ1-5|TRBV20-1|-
SARDHSTENANQPQH
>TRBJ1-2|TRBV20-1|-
SATGGNMGYT
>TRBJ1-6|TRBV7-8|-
ASSLSPGSNVPSPLH
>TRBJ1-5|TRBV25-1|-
ASMGSNQPQH
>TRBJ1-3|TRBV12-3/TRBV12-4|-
ASNVRGFGTIY
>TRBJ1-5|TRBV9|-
ASSFSHYSNQPQH
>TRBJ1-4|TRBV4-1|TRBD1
ASSPTDRDRLNEKLF
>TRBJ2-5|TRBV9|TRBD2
ASSPGTNQETQY
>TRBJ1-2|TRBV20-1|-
SARRIPGRYGYT
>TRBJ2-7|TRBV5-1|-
ASSLATDWDEQY
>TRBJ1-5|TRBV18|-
ASSRREAQPQH
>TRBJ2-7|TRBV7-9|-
ASSLDGHYTYEQY
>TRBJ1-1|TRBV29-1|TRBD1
SVDRGHTEAF
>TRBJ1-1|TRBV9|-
ASSVGAADSLVPTEAF
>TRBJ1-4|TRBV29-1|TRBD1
SPGTANEKLF
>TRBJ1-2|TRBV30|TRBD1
AGQGVLDYGYT
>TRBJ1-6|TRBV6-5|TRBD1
ASTRTGLNSPLH
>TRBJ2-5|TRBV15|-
ATSRGGETQY
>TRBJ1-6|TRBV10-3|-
ASSEGSTGTLNSPLH
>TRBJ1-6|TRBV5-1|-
ASSARTANNSPLH
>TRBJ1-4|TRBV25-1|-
ASSRGDEKLS
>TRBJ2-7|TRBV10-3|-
ATRWGPTEQY
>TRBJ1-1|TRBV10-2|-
ASSQPGEDTEAF
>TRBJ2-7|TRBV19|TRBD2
ASSTGGIAYEQY
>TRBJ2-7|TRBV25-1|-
ASTRDNRHEQY
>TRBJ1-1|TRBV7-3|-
ASTSVGSSPETF
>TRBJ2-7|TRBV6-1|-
ASKQRSGSSSYEQY
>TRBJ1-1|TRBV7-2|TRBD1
ASSFTGDTEAF
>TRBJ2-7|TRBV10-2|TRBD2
ASKRGDISEQY
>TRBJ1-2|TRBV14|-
ASSPRGSNYGYT
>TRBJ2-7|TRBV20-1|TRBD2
SARVGGAYEQY